These 20 T cell receptor beta chains were all obtained from the same sample, sequenced in a study of radiotherapy plus CTLA-4 blockade in lung cancer. This table comes from immunoSEQ multiplex PCR, and its TCRdb copy is limited to in-frame clones, with some not included. The sample lists about 110,000 clones; roughly 77% were seen once. Source: peripheral blood, taken from a patient treated with radiotherapy plus ipilimumab. These receptors all come from a human donor with non-small cell lung cancer that progressed on radiotherapy plus ipilimumab. Some clones in this sample may be carry-over from other donors' samples.

The chain has TRBV18 and TRBJ2-7, with D perhaps TRBD1 (6 bases). Germline assignment: CDR1 KGHSH and CDR2 LQKENI. There are 13 residues in the CDR3. Trimming cost V 5 bases and J 3 bases, with 11 bases left between them. This CDR3 is CASSTTGLYEQYF. DNA of the CDR3: TGTGCCAGCTCAACTACAGGGCTCTACGAGCAGTACTTC.

The chain employs TRBV9 and TRBJ2-2; maybe TRBD2 (5 bases). CDR3 length: 16 amino acids. From germline, CDR1 is SGDLS and CDR2 YYNGEE. Trimming pared 0 bases from V and 4 bases from J, leaving 13 bases between. DNA for the CDR3: TGTGCCAGCAGCGTAGCTTCCGGCGCGGGCACCGGGGAGCTGTTTTTT. It is translated as CASSVASGAGTGELFF.

This chain connects TRBV25-1 to TRBJ2-2; D is unclear. CDR1 is MGHDK, CDR2 SYGVNS, per germline. This CDR3 comprises 15 residues. V was shortened by 6 bases and J by 0 bases, with 11 bases between the two germline ends. CDR3 in DNA: TGTGCCAGCAGGGACGGGCTTTCGAACACCGGGGAGCTGTTTTTT. It is translated as CASRDGLSNTGELFF.

The J gene is TRBJ1-1, the V gene TRBV5-1, with D perhaps TRBD1 (6 bases). Germline-derived CDR1 and CDR2 are SGHRS and YFSETQ. With 4 bases removed from V and 3 bases from J, the gap between germline ends came to 16 bases. The CDR3 contains 15 residues. The CDR3, as DNA: TGCGCCAGCAGCGCGGCAGGCGCAGGGGACACTGAAGCTTTCTTT. Amino acids: CASSAAGAGDTEAFF.

V is TRBV5-6 and J is TRBJ2-2; 7 bases are shared with TRBD1. The trim removed 4 bases at V and 6 bases at J, leaving 9 bases unmatched. The CDR3 runs to 15 residues. CDR1 and CDR2 (germline): SGHDT, YYEEEE. CDR3 loop: CASSQGDSLPGELFF. DNA for the CDR3: TGTGCCAGCAGCCAGGGGGACAGCCTCCCCGGGGAGCTGTTTTTT. The full variable domain, rest sourced from reference TRBV5-6 and TRBJ2-2, is DAGVTQSPTHLIKTRGQQVTLRCSPKSGHDTVSWYQQALGQGPQFIFQYYEEEERQRGNFPDRFSGHQFPNYSSELNVNALLLGDSALYLCASSQGDSLPGELFFGEGSRLTVL.

The rearrangement joins TRBV9 to TRBJ1-1; D is ambiguous. This CDR3 is 16 amino acids long. Germline CDR1 is SGDLS and CDR2 is YYNGEE. Trimming cost V 2 bases and J 3 bases, with 17 bases left between them. In DNA, the CDR3 is TGTGCCAGCAGCGTGGGAGGGCAGGTGGGGTACACTGAAGCTTTCTTT. Amino acids: CASSVGGQVGYTEAFF.

V and J are TRBV6-6 and TRBJ2-7; D unresolved. The V gene lost 5 bases and the J gene lost 3 bases, with 8 bases spanning the gap. The CDR3 runs to 12 residues. Germline V gene data show CDR1 as MNHNY and CDR2 as SVGAGI (reference sequence). The CDR3 DNA reads TGTGCCAGCAGTCCCCAAGACTACGAGCAGTACTTC. Translation: CASSPQDYEQYF.

V gene TRBV19 combines with J gene TRBJ1-1, with D perhaps TRBD1 (5 bases). CDR1 is LNHDA and CDR2 is SQIVND in the germline V gene (reference sequence). Trimming stripped 5 bases from V and 7 bases from J, with 11 bases between. The CDR3 runs to 12 residues. The CDR3 protein is CASSPRQFEAFF. In DNA, the CDR3 is TGTGCCAGTAGTCCCAGACAGTTTGAAGCTTTCTTT.

The chain links TRBV5-4 to TRBJ1-3; D remains ambiguous. Between the trimmed V and J ends, which lost 0 bases and 6 bases, there was a span of 7 bases. The CDR3 loop spans 13 amino acids. Per germline, CDR1 SGHNT and CDR2 YYREEE (reference sequence). The CDR3 DNA sequence: TGTGCCAGCAGCTTGGTAACCGCAAACACCATATATTTT. It is translated as CASSLVTANTIYF.

This chain connects TRBV6-5 to TRBJ1-2; 8 bases align to TRBD1. V was pared by 6 bases and J by 8 bases, with 8 bases of the junction left unmatched. Looked up from germline, CDR1 is MNHEY and CDR2 is SVGAGI. This CDR3 is built from 13 residues. CDR3 DNA: TGTGCCAGCAGCGTGACAGGGGATAGGGGCTACACCTTC. It encodes CASSVTGDRGYTF.

The chain links TRBV7-6 to TRBJ2-3; D perhaps matches TRBD2 (6 bases). There are 17 residues in the CDR3. Germline CDR1 reads SGHVS; CDR2 reads FNYEAQ. Trimming removed 2 bases from V and 7 bases from J, with 22 bases in between. The CDR3 coding sequence is TGTGCCAGCAGCTTACTTCTGGGCGGGGTGTCTTTGAATACGCAGTATTTT. Amino acid sequence: CASSLLLGGVSLNTQYF.

This rearrangement joins TRBV9 to TRBJ1-2, with D unresolved. The V gene lost 3 bases and the J gene lost 2 bases, with 11 bases spanning the gap. The CDR3 length is 14 residues. Looked up from germline, CDR1 is SGDLS and CDR2 is YYNGEE. The CDR3 DNA reads TGTGCCAGCAGCGGTGCAGCGTACAACTATGGCTACACCTTC. Protein sequence: CASSGAAYNYGYTF.

The chain couples TRBV5-1 to TRBJ2-2; D gene uncertain. The germline CDR1 and CDR2 sequences are SGHRS and YFSETQ. The CDR3 has 16 residues. Trimming stripped 4 bases from V and 0 bases from J, with 13 bases between. The CDR3 sequence is CASSTFGTANTGELFF. CDR3 sequence (DNA): TGCGCCAGCAGCACCTTCGGCACCGCGAACACCGGGGAGCTGTTTTTT.

Here the CDR3 reads CASRRGAGGSDTQYF. As DNA, the CDR3 is TGTGCCAGTAGAAGGGGGGCAGGGGGCTCAGATACGCAGTATTTT. The gene calls are TRBV19 and TRBJ2-3, with 8 bases aligning to TRBD1. The CDR3 runs 15 residues. Germline V gives CDR1 LNHDA, CDR2 SQIVND (reference sequence). V was clipped by 6 bases and J by 4 bases; unmatched bases: 9.

The V gene is TRBV18, the J gene TRBJ1-4, with D maybe TRBD1 (5 bases). Trimming pared 5 bases from V and 0 bases from J, leaving 13 bases between. There are 16 residues in the CDR3. Germline CDR1 and CDR2: KGHSH and LQKENI. Here the CDR3 DNA reads TGTGCCAGCTCATCTTCAGGGTTTGCAACTAATGAAAAACTGTTTTTT. This codes for CASSSSGFATNEKLFF.

This clone was counted once. This chain joins TRBV5-1 and TRBJ2-2; D not certain. Germline CDR1 and CDR2: SGHRS and YFSETQ. V lost 1 base and J 1 base, leaving 5 bases between the germline ends. The CDR3 spans 14 residues. Here the CDR3 DNA reads TGCGCCAGCAGCTTGCAGCAGAACACCGGGGAGCTGTTTTTT. The encoded protein is CASSLQQNTGELFF.

The rearrangement joins TRBV6-1 to TRBJ2-5; D possibly corresponds to TRBD1 (5 bases). V lost 1 base and J lost 9, with 12 bases in between. Germline CDR1 is MNHNS and CDR2 is SASEGT. The CDR3 extends over 13 amino acids. The CDR3 DNA reads TGTGCCAGCAGTGAAGGGACATTATTAGCCCAGTACTTC. Its translation is CASSEGTLLAQYF.

CDR3 sequence (DNA): TGTGCCAGCAGCCGGGATCCCTTCTATGGCTACACCTTC. It specifies CASSRDPFYGYTF. The rearrangement links TRBV6-1 to TRBJ1-2, with D uncertain. Germline-derived CDR1 and CDR2 are MNHNS and SASEGT. Trimming removed 6 bases at V and 4 bases at J, with 12 bases between. The CDR3 runs to 13 residues.

The rearrangement links TRBV27 to TRBJ1-2; possible D gene TRBD1, 5 bases. Germline V lookup: CDR1 MNHEY, CDR2 SMNVEV (reference sequence). This CDR3 comprises 14 residues. Deletions cut 2 bases from V and 0 bases from J, with 7 bases between. Here the CDR3 reads CASSLGAANYGYTF. The CDR3 DNA reads TGTGCCAGCAGTTTAGGGGCGGCTAACTATGGCTACACCTTC.

The chain's CDR3 is CASSWGPGGRYEQYF. The CDR3 DNA follows: TGTGCCAGCAGCTGGGGGCCCGGAGGGCGCTACGAGCAGTACTTC. This chain joins TRBV7-2 and TRBJ2-7; D may match TRBD1 or TRBD2 (6 bases each). V lost 4 bases to trimming and J lost 3 bases, with 16 bases between them. This CDR3 region has 15 residues. Germline V lookup: CDR1 SGHTA, CDR2 FQGNSA.